This TCR beta chain stems from a study of blood T cell repertoires in COVID-19. The germline V gene has CDR1 KGHDR and CDR2 SFDVKD. The CDR3 is 15 residues long. Trimming stripped 2 bases from V and 3 bases from J, with 9 bases between. This table comes from immunoSEQ multiplex PCR, and its TCRdb copy is limited to in-frame clones, with some not included. The top ten hold almost 4% of the sample, which has about 200,000 clones, about 90% seen once. The chain couples TRBV24-1 to TRBJ2-2; D is perhaps TRBD1 (6 bases). Sequenced material: PBMCs or T cells enriched from blood (not recorded which). The clonotype originates from a woman under 40 with acute COVID-19. This CDR3 reads CATSDWKGDTGELFF. CDR3 nucleotides: TGTGCCACCAGTGATTGGAAGGGGGACACCGGGGAGCTGTTTTTT.